The clone carrying this TCR beta chain has a count of ten or more. Its target is not known. The record originates from a study of T cells in Graves' hyperthyroidism and ophthalmopathy. Study-level background: Blood was drawn when the patient was first diagnosed and still untreated.

V was clipped by 3 bases and J by 7 bases, with 9 bases between them. This CDR3 region has 13 residues. Germline loops: CDR1 SEHNR, CDR2 FQNEAQ (reference sequence). Study results and caveats: Most clonotypes expanded in the thyroid (above 0.001) were also present in blood. The model predicted ophthalmopathy a median around 6.5 months before onset.

Regions amplified from RNA transcripts were the TCR beta CDR3 regions. RT-PCR in the first round (using the HTBI primer set) targeted the TCR CDR3. TCRdb itself ran the multiplex PCR reads through MiXCR, one entry per CDR3 protein. The sample yields hundreds of thousands of distinct CDR3 sequences, around 15% seen once. The clonotype comes from a man in his fifties or sixties with Graves' ophthalmopathy. The material sequenced was blood. The chain employs TRBV7-9 and TRBJ2-2; a possible D gene is TRBD2 (5 bases). The CDR3 loop is CASSFEGNGELFF. DNA of the CDR3: TGTGCCAGCAGCTTTGAGGGTAACGGGGAGCTGTTTTTT.